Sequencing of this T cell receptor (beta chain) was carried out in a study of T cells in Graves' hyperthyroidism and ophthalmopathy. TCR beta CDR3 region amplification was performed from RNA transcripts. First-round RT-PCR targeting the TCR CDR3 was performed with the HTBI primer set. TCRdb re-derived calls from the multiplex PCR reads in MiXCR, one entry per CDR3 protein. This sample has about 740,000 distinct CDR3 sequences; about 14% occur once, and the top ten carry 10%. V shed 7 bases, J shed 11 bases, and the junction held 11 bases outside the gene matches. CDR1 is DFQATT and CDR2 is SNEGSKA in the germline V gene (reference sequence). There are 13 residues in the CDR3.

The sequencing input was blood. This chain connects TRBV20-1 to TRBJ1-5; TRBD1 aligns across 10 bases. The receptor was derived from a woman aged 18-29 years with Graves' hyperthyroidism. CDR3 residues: CSVPGQGKEAQHF. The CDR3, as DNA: TGCAGTGTCCCGGGACAGGGGAAGGAAGCCCAGCATTTT.